The next 16 T cell receptor beta chains were all read from a single sample in a study of post-analysis software for immune sequencing data. Libraries were made from TCR beta cDNA, and they carried unique molecular identifiers. In TCRdb, the PCR reads were re-called with MiXCR into one record per CDR3 protein. Counted here are about 400,000 distinct CDR3 sequences, 30% to 45% occurring once; the ten biggest clones make up 10% to 15%. The antigens these receptors bind are not known. Study outcomes and limitations: When patients were compared with controls, about five TRBV segments were more frequent, TRBV5-6, TRBV5-1 and TRBV20-1 among them.

The sequenced material came from blood. The receptor source for this set is a girl aged 5-17 years with multiple sclerosis.

The chain couples TRBV5-1 to TRBJ1-1, with a weak D call TRBD1 (5 bases). The CDR3 runs to 16 residues. Trimming cost V 4 bases and J 5 bases, with 21 bases left between them. The germline V gene encodes CDR1 SGHRS and CDR2 YFSETQ. The CDR3 DNA reads as TGCGCCAGCAGCGCTGTAGTCGGAGGGGCTCAAACTGAAGCTTTCTTT. Protein: CASSAVVGGAQTEAFF.

The rearrangement joins TRBV24-1 to TRBJ1-2; no clear D. The CDR3 loop spans 17 amino acids. The V gene lost 4 bases and the J gene lost 4 bases, with 21 bases spanning the gap. Germline loops: CDR1 KGHDR, CDR2 SFDVKD. CDR3: CATSDSHAVDGIYGYTF. The CDR3 coding sequence is TGTGCCACCAGTGACTCCCACGCCGTTGACGGAATCTATGGCTACACCTTC.

The V gene is TRBV20-1, the J gene TRBJ1-5; 7 bases map to TRBD1. The junction had 3 bases not matched to a gene; V was cut back by 3 bases and J by 4 bases. The CDR3 covers 13 residues. The germline CDR1 and CDR2 sequences are DFQATT and SNEGSKA (reference sequence). CDR3 protein: CSARTGWNQPQHF. The DNA of the CDR3 is TGCAGTGCTAGGACAGGGTGGAATCAGCCCCAGCATTTT.

V gene TRBV11-2 combines with J gene TRBJ1-4, with TRBD1 identical over 8 bases. Germline V gene sequence: CDR1 SGHAT, CDR2 FQNNGV. After removal of 4 bases from V and 8 bases from J, the junction contained 6 bases not matched to a gene. The CDR3 runs to 14 residues. This CDR3 reads CASSSGQGREKLFF. CDR3 nucleotides: TGTGCCAGCAGCTCCGGACAGGGACGAGAAAAACTGTTTTTT.

This chain joins TRBV20-1 and TRBJ1-2, with 7 nucleotides matching TRBD1. This CDR3 comprises 14 residues. CDR1 and CDR2 from the germline V gene are DFQATT and SNEGSKA (reference sequence). Trimming took 3 bases from V and 3 from J; bases not matched to a gene: 7. CDR3 DNA sequence: TGCAGTGCTAGGCAGACAGGGAAGGACTATGGCTACACCTTC. It specifies CSARQTGKDYGYTF.

The V call is TRBV12-3 or TRBV12-4, the J call TRBJ2-5, with 9 bases that match TRBD1. Germline trimming cut 3 bases from V and 5 bases from J; bases unmatched to any gene: 4. This CDR3 is 14 amino acids long. This CDR3 reads CASSFTGGVETQYF. The CDR3 nucleotides read TGTGCCAGCAGTTTTACAGGGGGCGTGGAGACCCAGTACTTC.

This clonotype was observed a handful of times. The rearrangement uses TRBV20-1 and TRBJ2-5; tentatively, D is TRBD1 or TRBD2 (5 bases each). Germline CDR1 DFQATT, CDR2 SNEGSKA (reference sequence). This CDR3 contains 13 residues. CDR3 in amino acids: CTFEGRQKETQYF. CDR3 in DNA: TGCACCTTCGAGGGACGCCAAAAAGAGACCCAGTACTTC.

This clonotype was picked up a small number of times. The chain joins TRBV20-1 to TRBJ1-5; 8 positions match TRBD1. Per germline, CDR1 DFQATT and CDR2 SNEGSKA (reference sequence). The CDR3 covers 15 residues. Losses at the gene ends were 5 bases for V and 3 bases for J; bases not matched to a gene: 9. The CDR3 nucleotides are TGCAGTGCTTCCTCGGACAGGGTTGACAATCAGCCCCAGCATTTT. Its protein product is CSASSDRVDNQPQHF.

This chain links TRBV4-1 with TRBJ2-1; D perhaps matches TRBD2 (6 bases). CDR3 size: 16 residues. V lost 1 base to trimming and J lost 8 bases, with 18 bases between them. The germline gives CDR1 MGHRA, CDR2 YSYEKL. Here the CDR3 reads CASSQGVPGVGDEQFF. CDR3 bases: TGCGCCAGCAGCCAAGGGGTTCCGGGGGTAGGGGATGAGCAGTTCTTC.

The V and J genes are TRBV6-2 or TRBV6-3 and TRBJ1-5; perhaps TRBD1 as D (5 bases). Germline loops: CDR1 MNHEY, CDR2 SVGEGT. The germline V and J ends were trimmed by 6 bases and 5 bases, with 11 bases remaining between them. This CDR3 has 13 residues. The CDR3 loop is CASSMGDYQPQHF. CDR3 coding DNA: TGTGCCAGCAGCATGGGGGATTATCAGCCCCAGCATTTT.

The J gene is TRBJ2-3, the V gene TRBV20-1; TRBD2 agrees at 12 bases. The CDR3 sequence is 15 residues long. With 6 bases clipped from V and 2 bases from J, the junction kept 6 bases outside the gene matches. Per the germline V gene, CDR1 is DFQATT and CDR2 is SNEGSKA (reference sequence). This CDR3 reads CSAMTSGGPTDTQYF. CDR3 nucleotides: TGCAGTGCGATGACTAGCGGGGGACCCACAGATACGCAGTATTTT.

CDR3 amino acids: CASSLGSAGNEQFF. The CDR3 bases are TGTGCCAGCAGTTTGGGGTCGGCCGGCAATGAGCAGTTCTTC. The chain is built from TRBV27 and TRBJ2-1, with D unresolved. Looked up from germline, CDR1 is MNHEY and CDR2 is SMNVEV (reference sequence). Trimming pared 3 bases from V and 6 bases from J, leaving 12 bases between. The CDR3 is 14 residues long.

This clonotype has a handful of counts. The rearrangement uses TRBV6-1 and TRBJ1-3; no reliable D call. V shed 6 bases and J shed 4 bases, with 22 bases lying between them. Germline CDR1 MNHNS, CDR2 SASEGT. The length of the CDR3 is 17 residues. CDR3 DNA sequence: TGTGCCAGCAGCCTACGTCCGGCGAAAGTCCCAGGAAACACCATATATTTT. Translated, it gives CASSLRPAKVPGNTIYF.

The genes are TRBV6-5 and TRBJ1-1; D remains unclear. This CDR3 region has 22 residues. CDR1 is MNHEY and CDR2 is SVGAGI in the germline V gene. V lost 0 bases and J 0 bases, leaving 29 bases between the germline ends. CDR3 residues: CASSYSILTLKGVVEMNTEAFF. In nucleotides, the CDR3 is TGTGCCAGCAGTTACTCGATCCTAACCTTGAAGGGTGTGGTGGAAATGAACACTGAAGCTTTCTTT.

V gene TRBV19 combines with J gene TRBJ2-3, with 11 bases that match TRBD1. The V gene end was trimmed by 8 bases and the J gene end by 3 bases; junction bases not matched to a gene: 1. The germline CDR1 and CDR2 sequences are LNHDA and SQIVND (reference sequence). The CDR3 covers 13 residues. The CDR3 DNA reads TGTGCCAGTCGGGACAGGGGGACAGATACGCAGTATTTT. This translates into CASRDRGTDTQYF.

The rearrangement uses TRBV5-1 and TRBJ1-1; D unclear. The CDR3 is 15 amino acids. The germline CDR1 and CDR2 sequences are SGHRS and YFSETQ. The germline V and J ends were trimmed by 0 bases and 2 bases, with 11 bases remaining between them. In DNA, the CDR3 is TGCGCCAGCAGCTTGGTAAGCCTGATTAACACTGAAGCTTTCTTT. Protein product: CASSLVSLINTEAFF.